The 15 T cell receptor beta chains in this list originate from one sample, sequenced in a study of cytomegalovirus exposure and HLA in healthy donors. This PCR relied on a set of 60 Vbeta primers and 13 Jbeta primers. TCRdb's table, derived via immunoSEQ multiplex PCR, lists solely in-frame clones and lacks some. The sample contains 140,000 to 150,000 clones, 80% of which appear only once. The sequenced sample was PBMCs. Receptor source: a man aged 40-49 years in good health and CMV-seronegative.

The V and J genes are TRBV7-2 and TRBJ2-1, with 8 nucleotides matching TRBD2. With V trimmed by 1 base and J by 5 bases, 7 bases remained unmatched. The CDR3 has 16 amino acids. Germline V lookup: CDR1 SGHTA, CDR2 FQGNSA. CDR3 protein: CASSLVATSGNNEQFF. CDR3 bases: TGTGCCAGCAGCTTAGTTGCAACTAGCGGAAACAATGAGCAGTTCTTC.

In this sample, this clone turned up a few times. This chain uses TRBV7-2 with TRBJ2-3; 10 bases align to TRBD2. Per the germline V gene, CDR1 is SGHTA and CDR2 is FQGNSA. The CDR3 has 16 residues. V lost 4 bases and J lost 5; bases outside the gene matches: 9. As DNA, the CDR3 is TGTGCCAGCAGCTCGACAAGCGGGGGGGCCGGAGATACGCAGTATTTT. It codes for CASSSTSGGAGDTQYF.

The rearrangement joins TRBV12-2 to TRBJ2-7; the table gives TRBD1 as D, unverified against the DNA. TRBV12-2 is annotated as a pseudogene. This CDR3 has 15 amino acids. This CDR3 is CASRLSPGVPYEQYF. In DNA, the CDR3 is TGTGCAAGTCGCTTATCCCCAGGGGTCCCCTACGAGCAGTACTTC.

The V and J genes are TRBV2 and TRBJ1-6; D perhaps matches TRBD1 (6 bases). Germline V gene data show CDR1 as SNHLY and CDR2 as FYNNEI. The CDR3 totals 14 residues. V was shortened by 6 bases and J by 9 bases, with 15 bases between the two germline ends. CDR3 sequence reads: CASSDWDIGSPLHF. CDR3 nucleotides: TGTGCCAGCAGCGACTGGGACATAGGTTCACCCCTCCACTTT.

The chain carries TRBV30 and TRBJ2-5, with TRBD2 as a possible D gene (6 bases). The DNA matches TRBJ2-7 better at its end, which makes the J call doubtful. The CDR3 has 15 amino acids. Looked up from germline, CDR1 is GTSNPN and CDR2 is SVGIG (reference sequence). The CDR3: CAWQRAGGDLYEQYF. CDR3 DNA sequence: TGTGCCTGGCAGAGAGCCGGGGGTGATCTTTACGAGCAGTACTTC.

This clone was detected only once. The chain links TRBV5-5 to TRBJ1-1; 9 nucleotides line up with TRBD1. Germline CDR1 SGHKS, CDR2 YYEKEE (reference sequence). Trimming removed 0 bases from V and 6 bases from J; junction bases left unmatched: 0. This CDR3 spans 13 amino acids. The CDR3 is CASSLGTGAEAFF. The CDR3, as DNA: TGTGCCAGCAGCTTGGGGACAGGGGCTGAAGCTTTCTTT.

The V and J genes are TRBV7-9 and TRBJ1-3; unclear D gene. The CDR3 has 14 amino acids. Trimming shortened V by 8 bases and J by 4 bases, and 15 bases separated the two germline ends. Germline V lookup: CDR1 SEHNR, CDR2 FQNEAQ (reference sequence). CDR3: CASGVPGWGNTIYF. In nucleotides, the CDR3 is TGTGCCAGCGGCGTGCCAGGTTGGGGAAACACCATATATTTT. The full variable domain, with the rest looked up from reference TRBV7-9 and TRBJ1-3, is DTGVSQNPRHKITKRGQNVTFRCDPISEHNRLYWYRQTLGQGPEFLTYFQNEAQLEKSRLLSDRFSAERPKGSFSTLEIQRTEQGDSAMYLCASGVPGWGNTIYFGEGSWLTVV.

This clone was counted a few times. The V call is TRBV27, the J call TRBJ2-7, with 11 bases identical to TRBD1. The CDR3 is 16 amino acids. The germline V gene encodes CDR1 MNHEY and CDR2 SMNVEV (reference sequence). V was clipped by 8 bases and J by 3 bases; unmatched bases: 12. The CDR3 protein is CASAGRGQGALYEQYF. For the CDR3, the DNA is TGTGCCAGCGCCGGGAGAGGACAGGGGGCTCTCTACGAGCAGTACTTC.

V is TRBV15 and J is TRBJ2-1; 8 bases match TRBD2. Germline V gene sequence: CDR1 LNHNV, CDR2 YYDKDF (reference sequence). With 5 bases clipped from V and 4 bases from J, the junction kept 13 bases outside the gene matches. This CDR3 has 17 amino acids. The chain's CDR3 is CATSSPPGGATYNEQFF. CDR3 DNA sequence: TGTGCCACCAGCTCCCCTCCGGGGGGGGCGACGTACAATGAGCAGTTCTTC.

The chain uses TRBV27 and TRBJ2-7, with D perhaps TRBD2 (6 bases). Per the germline V gene, CDR1 is MNHEY and CDR2 is SMNVEV (reference sequence). This CDR3 spans 13 amino acids. Trimming removed 6 bases at V and 4 bases at J, with 13 bases between. The CDR3 DNA sequence: TGTGCCAGCAGGCTCGCCGGGGGATACGAGCAGTACTTC. As protein: CASRLAGGYEQYF.

The V call is TRBV6-5, the J call TRBJ1-2; D not certain. The CDR3 has 13 residues. The V gene's germline CDR1 is MNHEY and CDR2 SVGAGI. V lost 0 bases, J lost 5 bases, and 7 bases lay in between. For the CDR3, the DNA is TGTGCCAGCAGTTACTCGATGCAGTATGGCTACACCTTC. It is translated as CASSYSMQYGYTF.

The genes are TRBV5-4 and TRBJ2-7; 13 bases align to TRBD2. V trimming: 3 bases; J trimming: 3 bases; junction bases outside the gene matches: 9. The germline V gene encodes CDR1 SGHNT and CDR2 YYREEE (reference sequence). The CDR3 extends over 17 amino acids. The CDR3, as DNA: TGTGCCAGCAGCTGGGGAAAGACTAGCGGGGGGTACTACGAGCAGTACTTC. Its protein product is CASSWGKTSGGYYEQYF. Based on the CDR3 plus reference TRBV5-4 and TRBJ2-7, the full variable domain is ETGVTQSPTHLIKTRGQQVTLRCSSQSGHNTVSWYQQALGQGPQFIFQYYREEENGRGNFPPRFSGLQFPNYSSELNVNALELDDSALYLCASSWGKTSGGYYEQYFGPGTRLTVT.

The chain uses TRBV6-5 and TRBJ1-2; 7 bases agree with TRBD1. The CDR3 contains 15 residues. V lost 0 bases to trimming and J lost 8 bases; unmatched junction nucleotides: 9. CDR1 is MNHEY and CDR2 is SVGAGI in the germline V gene. The CDR3 protein is CASSYSTGERRGYTF. In DNA form, the CDR3 reads TGTGCCAGCAGTTACTCAACAGGGGAGCGTCGGGGCTACACCTTC.

The rearrangement joins TRBV7-2 to TRBJ2-7; TRBD2 agrees at 7 bases. V lost 5 bases to trimming and J lost 13 bases; unmatched junction nucleotides: 11. The CDR3 consists of 12 residues. The germline gives CDR1 SGHTA, CDR2 FQGNSA. The CDR3 spells CASSPGGETGYF. The CDR3 region has the DNA TGTGCCAGCAGCCCGGGGGGTGAGACGGGTTACTTC.

This rearrangement joins TRBV7-9 to TRBJ2-1; 8 bases fit TRBD1. Germline values: CDR1 SEHNR, CDR2 FQNEAQ (reference sequence). This CDR3 is 15 amino acids long. Unmatched junction bases numbered 8, after V lost 5 bases and J lost 5 bases. CDR3 nucleotides: TGTGCCAGCAGCCGCCCGGACAGGGAGGACAATGAGCAGTTCTTC. This encodes CASSRPDREDNEQFF.